One T cell receptor (beta chain) is described in this entry. The data were obtained in a study of cytomegalovirus exposure and HLA in healthy donors. CDR3 length: 16 residues. Germline values: CDR1 SGDLS, CDR2 YYNGEE. The V and J ends lost 3 bases and 3 bases, in that order; junction bases with no gene match: 9. The PCR was carried out with 60 Vbeta primers and 13 Jbeta primers. Some clones are missing from TCRdb's copy, which holds only in-frame ones; the method was immunoSEQ multiplex PCR. The sample gives roughly 70,000 clones, approximately 90% of which show up once; 9% to 13% is in the top ten. The genes are TRBV9 and TRBJ1-5, with 7 bases aligning to TRBD1. This TCR came from a woman aged 30 to 39 in good health and CMV-seropositive. Sequenced: PBMCs. The CDR3 here is CASSARRQGNNQPQHF. The CDR3, as DNA: TGTGCCAGCAGCGCCCGCCGACAGGGTAACAATCAGCCCCAGCATTTT.